What follows are 7 T cell receptor beta chains derived from one specimen sequenced in a study of blood T cells in healthy people across ages. Combining a sample-barcoded 5' primer with a J-beta primer mix, a second PCR ran for about 7 to 11 cycles. Each CDR3 protein is one row after TCRdb ran MiXCR on the 5' RACE reads. There are over 1.5 million distinct CDR3 sequences in the sample; roughly 52% occur only once, and 2.1% lies in the top ten. Material for sequencing was blood. The receptor set was obtained from a woman aged 40 to 50 in good health.

The rearrangement uses TRBV5-6 and TRBJ1-2; 7 bases line up with TRBD1. In germline, CDR1 is SGHDT, CDR2 YYEEEE. The V gene end was trimmed by 6 bases and the J gene end by 3 bases; junction bases not matched to a gene: 23. The CDR3 runs 19 residues. Written as DNA, the CDR3 is TGTGCCAGCATTCCGACTGTAGGGGGTAACAGGGGCGAGGACTATGGCTACACCTTC. This codes for CASIPTVGGNRGEDYGYTF.

CDR3 nucleotide sequence: TGTGCCAGCAGCTACCCGACCCGAGGGCATGAGCAGTTCTTC. Translating it yields CASSYPTRGHEQFF. The V call is TRBV11-2, the J call TRBJ2-1; D possibly corresponds to TRBD2 (5 bases). Germline CDR1 SGHAT, CDR2 FQNNGV. This CDR3 contains 14 residues. The germline V and J ends were trimmed by 4 bases and 8 bases, with 15 bases remaining between them.

This clonotype has a single count. In DNA, the CDR3 is TGTGCCAGCAGTTTACAGACCGAAGCAGATACGCAGTATTTT. Translating gives CASSLQTEADTQYF. This chain uses TRBV27 with TRBJ2-3; D remains unclear. Trimming cost V 2 bases and J 4 bases, with 10 bases left between them. The CDR3 contains 14 residues. Looked up from germline, CDR1 is MNHEY and CDR2 is SMNVEV (reference sequence).

V is TRBV28 and J is TRBJ2-3; 9 nucleotides match TRBD1. The germline V gene has CDR1 MDHEN and CDR2 SYDVKM. The CDR3 loop spans 17 amino acids. The V and J ends lost 6 bases and 2 bases, in that order; junction bases with no gene match: 12. CDR3 bases: TGTGCCAGCAGCCACACACCGGGACAGGGCGACACAGATACGCAGTATTTT. It specifies CASSHTPGQGDTDTQYF.

The chain employs TRBV6-2 or TRBV6-3 and TRBJ2-4; no definite D call. The V gene's germline CDR1 is MNHEY and CDR2 SVGEGT. Trimming cost V 6 bases and J 9 bases, with 15 bases left between them. The CDR3 contains 13 residues. In DNA form, the CDR3 reads TGTGCCAGCAGGAAGACGGCGGCCTTCATTCAGTACTTC. Protein: CASRKTAAFIQYF.

CDR3 region: CASSSEQKAFF. The CDR3 DNA reads TGTGCCAGCAGTTCTGAACAGAAAGCTTTCTTT. The gene calls are TRBV12-3 or TRBV12-4 and TRBJ1-1; D unresolved. The V end was cut by 4 bases, the J end by 9 bases, with 9 bases between. The CDR3 is 11 residues long.

The rearrangement joins TRBV5-1 to TRBJ2-6; D is unresolved. The CDR3 extends over 16 amino acids. Germline values: CDR1 SGHRS, CDR2 YFSETQ. Trimming took 0 bases from V and 1 from J, leaving 8 bases between them. The CDR3 protein is CASSLGWASGANVLTF. CDR3 nucleotide sequence: TGCGCCAGCAGCTTGGGGTGGGCATCTGGGGCCAACGTCCTGACTTTC.